This T cell receptor beta chain was found in a study of regulatory T cells in long-lasting Graves disease. Building of the TCR beta libraries involved iRepertoire HTBI primers and Arm-PCR of CDR3 regions. Original data processing: Identification yielded about 66 TRBV and some 15 TRBJ segments across samples. TCRdb itself ran the multiplex PCR reads through MiXCR, one entry per CDR3 protein. These V and J calls rely on TCRdb rather than the paper's analysis. This table holds over 250,000 distinct CDR3 sequences, 20% to 25% found once. A word on this clonotype: Its matching antigen is unknown.

General observations from the study: Whereas 950 to 1,000 public clonotypes were shared by new patients, persistent patients shared more, at over 2,500. Limited samples may have lowered accuracy.

Time point: persistent/refractory GD, antithyroid drugs over 5 years with positive TRAb. After RNA was extracted from PBMCs, the TCR library was made from it. This specimen consisted of peripheral blood mononuclear cells (PBMCs), obtained when the disease was refractory, from a patient treated with antithyroid drugs. This receptor was obtained from a female donor with Graves disease.

The CDR3 region is CASSMAGGPIYEQFF. Written as DNA, the CDR3 is TGTGCCAGTAGTATGGCGGGAGGGCCCATATATGAGCAGTTCTTC. J is TRBJ2-1 and V is TRBV19; TRBD2 aligns across 9 bases. Trimming took 3 bases from V and 8 from J; bases not matched to a gene: 8. CDR3 length: 15 amino acids. CDR1 and CDR2 from the germline V gene are LNHDA and SQIVND (reference sequence).